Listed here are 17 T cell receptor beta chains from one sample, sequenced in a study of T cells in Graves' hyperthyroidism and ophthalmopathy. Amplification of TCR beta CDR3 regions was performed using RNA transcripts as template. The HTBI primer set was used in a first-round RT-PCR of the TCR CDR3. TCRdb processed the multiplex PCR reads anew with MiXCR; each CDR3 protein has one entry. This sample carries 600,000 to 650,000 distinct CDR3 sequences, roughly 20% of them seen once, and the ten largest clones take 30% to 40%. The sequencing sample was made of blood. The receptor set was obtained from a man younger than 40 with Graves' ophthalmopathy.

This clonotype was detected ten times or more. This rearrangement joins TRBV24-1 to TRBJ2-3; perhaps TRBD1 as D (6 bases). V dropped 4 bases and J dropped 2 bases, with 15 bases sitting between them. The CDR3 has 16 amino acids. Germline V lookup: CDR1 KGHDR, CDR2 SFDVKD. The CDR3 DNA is TGTGCCACCAGTGAAGGCGGCAGGGGATACACAGATACGCAGTATTTT. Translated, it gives CATSEGGRGYTDTQYF.

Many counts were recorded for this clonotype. The CDR3 region is CAWSESSLLTGELFF. The CDR3 coding sequence is TGTGCCTGGAGCGAAAGCAGTCTTTTAACCGGGGAGCTGTTTTTT. The V gene is TRBV30, the J gene TRBJ2-2; D is unresolved. The CDR3 runs 15 residues. The V end was cut by 3 bases, the J end by 5 bases, with 16 bases between. Germline V gene lookup returns CDR1 GTSNPN and CDR2 SVGIG (reference sequence). Supplemented by reference TRBV30 and TRBJ2-2, the full variable domain reads SQTIHQWPATLVQPVGSPLSLECTVEGTSNPNLYWYRQAAGRGLQLLFYSVGIGQISSEVPQNLSASRPQDRQFILSSKKLLLSDSGFYLCAWSESSLLTGELFFGEGSRLTVL.

The CDR3 loop reads CAWRNSGRFAKGSTDTQYF. In DNA, the CDR3 is TGTGCCTGGAGGAATAGCGGGAGATTCGCCAAGGGTAGCACAGATACGCAGTATTTT. V is TRBV30 and J is TRBJ2-3; 9 bases match TRBD2. CDR1 is GTSNPN and CDR2 is SVGIG in the germline V gene (reference sequence). V lost 3 bases, J lost 0 bases, and 16 bases stayed unmatched. CDR3 size: 19 residues.

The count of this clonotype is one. This chain's CDR3 is CASSSGTRVHEQFF. CDR3 nucleotides: TGTGCCAGCAGCTCCGGGACTAGGGTTCATGAGCAGTTCTTC. The gene calls are TRBV7-3 and TRBJ2-1, with TRBD2 matching 8 bases. Germline V lookup: CDR1 SGHTA, CDR2 FQGTGA. The CDR3 runs 14 residues. The V gene end was trimmed by 4 bases and the J gene end by 8 bases; junction bases not matched to a gene: 7.

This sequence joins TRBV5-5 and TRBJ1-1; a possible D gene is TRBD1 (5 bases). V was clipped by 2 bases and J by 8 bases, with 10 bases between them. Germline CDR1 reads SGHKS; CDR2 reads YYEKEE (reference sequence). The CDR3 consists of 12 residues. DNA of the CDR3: TGTGCCAGCAGCTTCCCCGGGGCAGAAGCTTTCTTT. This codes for CASSFPGAEAFF.

CDR3 nucleotides: TGTGCCAGCAGCGTAGCTGCAGGGCCCTTATACGAGCAGTACTTC. Translated: CASSVAAGPLYEQYF. The rearrangement uses TRBV9 and TRBJ2-7; D is possibly TRBD1 (5 bases). CDR1 is SGDLS, CDR2 YYNGEE, per germline. V was pared by 0 bases and J by 4 bases, with 14 bases between. The CDR3 has 15 amino acids.

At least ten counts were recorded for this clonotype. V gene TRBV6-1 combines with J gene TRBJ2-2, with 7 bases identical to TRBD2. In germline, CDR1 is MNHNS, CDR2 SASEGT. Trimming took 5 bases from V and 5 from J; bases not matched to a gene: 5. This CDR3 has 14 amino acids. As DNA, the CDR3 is TGTGCCAGCAGTTACGCGGGAGTTACCGGGGAGCTGTTTTTT. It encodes CASSYAGVTGELFF.

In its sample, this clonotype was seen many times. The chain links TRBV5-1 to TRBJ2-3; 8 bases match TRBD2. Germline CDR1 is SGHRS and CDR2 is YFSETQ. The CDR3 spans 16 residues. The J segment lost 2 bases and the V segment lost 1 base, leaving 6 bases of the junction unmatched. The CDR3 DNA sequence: TGCGCCAGCAGCTTGTCTCTGGGACTAGACACAGATACGCAGTATTTT. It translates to CASSLSLGLDTDTQYF.

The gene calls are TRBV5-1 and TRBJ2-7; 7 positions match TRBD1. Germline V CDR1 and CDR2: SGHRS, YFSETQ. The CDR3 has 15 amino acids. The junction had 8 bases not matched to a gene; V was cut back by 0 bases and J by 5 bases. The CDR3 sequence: CASSLESGGFDEQYF. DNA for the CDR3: TGCGCCAGCAGCTTGGAGTCAGGGGGTTTTGACGAGCAGTACTTC.

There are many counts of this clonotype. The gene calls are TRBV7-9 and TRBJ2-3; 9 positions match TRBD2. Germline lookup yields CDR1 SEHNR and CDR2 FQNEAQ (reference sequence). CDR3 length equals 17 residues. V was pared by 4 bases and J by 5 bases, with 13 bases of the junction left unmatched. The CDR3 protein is CASSSSNGGRAGDTQYF. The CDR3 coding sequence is TGTGCCAGCAGCTCATCCAACGGCGGGAGGGCCGGAGATACGCAGTATTTT.

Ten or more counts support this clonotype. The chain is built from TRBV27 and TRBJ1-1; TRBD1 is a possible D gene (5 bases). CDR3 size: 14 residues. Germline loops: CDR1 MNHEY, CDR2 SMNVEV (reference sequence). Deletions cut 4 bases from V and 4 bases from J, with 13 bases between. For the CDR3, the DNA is TGTGCCAGCAGTTCGGGACTCCGGATCACTGAAGCTTTCTTT. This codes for CASSSGLRITEAFF.

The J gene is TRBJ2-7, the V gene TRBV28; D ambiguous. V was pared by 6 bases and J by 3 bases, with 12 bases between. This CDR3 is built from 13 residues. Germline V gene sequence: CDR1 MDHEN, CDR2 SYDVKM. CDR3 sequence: CASRPVGYYEQYF. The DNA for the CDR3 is TGTGCCAGCAGGCCCGTAGGGTACTACGAGCAGTACTTC.

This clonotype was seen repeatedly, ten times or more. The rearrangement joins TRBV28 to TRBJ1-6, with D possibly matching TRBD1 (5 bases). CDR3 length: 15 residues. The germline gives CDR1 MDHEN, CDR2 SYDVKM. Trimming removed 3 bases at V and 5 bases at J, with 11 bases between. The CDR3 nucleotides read TGTGCCAGCAGTTTTACCGGGACGGATAATTCACCCCTCCACTTT. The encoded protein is CASSFTGTDNSPLHF. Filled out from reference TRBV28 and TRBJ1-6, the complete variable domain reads DVKVTQSSRYLVKRTGEKVFLECVQDMDHENMFWYRQDPGLGLRLIYFSYDVKMKEKGDIPEGYSVSREKKERFSLILESASTNQTSMYLCASSFTGTDNSPLHFGNGTRLTVT.

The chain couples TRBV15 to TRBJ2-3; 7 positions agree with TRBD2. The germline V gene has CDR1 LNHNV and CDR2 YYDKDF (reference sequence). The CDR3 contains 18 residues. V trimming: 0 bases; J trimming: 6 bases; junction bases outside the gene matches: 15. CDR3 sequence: CATSRDSRDYRPSDTQYF. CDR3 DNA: TGTGCCACCAGCAGAGATTCAAGGGACTATCGACCCTCGGATACGCAGTATTTT. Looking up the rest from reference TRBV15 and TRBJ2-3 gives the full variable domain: DAMVIQNPRYQVTQFGKPVTLSCSQTLNHNVMYWYQQKSSQAPKLLFHYYDKDFNNEADTPDNFQSRRPNTSFCFLDIRSPGLGDTAMYLCATSRDSRDYRPSDTQYFGPGTRLTVL.

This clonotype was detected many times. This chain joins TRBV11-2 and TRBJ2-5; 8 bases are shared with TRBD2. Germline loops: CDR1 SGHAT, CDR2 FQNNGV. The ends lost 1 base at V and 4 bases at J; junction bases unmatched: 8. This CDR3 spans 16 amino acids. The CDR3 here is CASSLAPAGVLETQYF. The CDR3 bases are TGTGCCAGCAGCTTAGCCCCAGCGGGAGTTTTAGAGACCCAGTACTTC.

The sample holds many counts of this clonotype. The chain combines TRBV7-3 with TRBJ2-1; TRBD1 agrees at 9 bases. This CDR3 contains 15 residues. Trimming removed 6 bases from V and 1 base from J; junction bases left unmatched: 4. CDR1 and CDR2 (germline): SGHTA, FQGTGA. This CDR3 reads CASSSDRGSYNEQFF. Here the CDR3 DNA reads TGTGCCAGCAGTTCGGACAGGGGATCCTACAATGAGCAGTTCTTC.

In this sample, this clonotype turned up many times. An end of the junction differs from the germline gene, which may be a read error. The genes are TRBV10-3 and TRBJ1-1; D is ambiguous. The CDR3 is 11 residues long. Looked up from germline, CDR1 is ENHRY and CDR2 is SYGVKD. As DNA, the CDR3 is TGTGCCATCCGCGGGAACGCTGAAGCTTTCTTT. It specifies CAIRGNAEAFF.